These 30 T cell receptor beta chains share one sample of origin, sequenced in a study of shared clonotypes between healthy human individuals. Using immunoSEQ multiplex PCR, the repertoire was profiled, and TCRdb retains in-frame clones only, with some absent. Of more than 2 million clones listed, approximately 95% were seen once; the top ten hold 0.13%. Input material: naive CD4+ T cells sorted from blood. The subset here: CD45RA+ positively selected. The receptors derive from a man aged 18 to 30 in good health.

The chain links TRBV28 to TRBJ1-4, with D tentatively TRBD1 (6 bases). Per germline, CDR1 MDHEN and CDR2 SYDVKM. The CDR3 is 15 amino acids. V lost 8 bases and J lost 4, with 17 bases in between. CDR3 in amino acids: CASGRGGLGNEKLFF. As DNA, the CDR3 is TGTGCCAGCGGCCGGGGGGGGCTCGGTAATGAAAAACTGTTTTTT.

V and J are TRBV5-1 and TRBJ2-1, with 11 bases matching TRBD2. J lost 9 bases, V lost 4 bases, and 9 bases had no gene match. CDR1 and CDR2 from the germline V gene are SGHRS and YFSETQ. The CDR3 has 15 residues. CDR3 DNA sequence: TGCGCCAGCAGCCAAGAACTAGCGGGAGACGCTGAGCAGTTCTTC. It translates to CASSQELAGDAEQFF.

The count of this clone is one. The chain links TRBV10-3 to TRBJ1-4; D perhaps matches TRBD1 (5 bases). With 3 bases removed from V and 3 bases from J, the gap between germline ends came to 11 bases. CDR3 length: 15 amino acids. CDR1 and CDR2 from the germline V gene are ENHRY and SYGVKD. The CDR3 region is CAISDRVLSNEKLFF. Written as DNA, the CDR3 is TGTGCCATCAGTGACAGGGTTCTATCTAATGAAAAACTGTTTTTT.

This clone was counted a single time. The rearrangement links TRBV5-1 to TRBJ2-7; D is ambiguous. There are 13 residues in the CDR3. CDR1 and CDR2 (germline): SGHRS, YFSETQ. V was clipped by 2 bases and J by 3 bases, with 9 bases between them. DNA of the CDR3: TGCGCCAGCAGCTTCCAGGATGGCTACGAGCAGTACTTC. It yields the protein CASSFQDGYEQYF.

This chain connects TRBV11-2 to TRBJ1-2; no clear D. This CDR3 contains 13 residues. Germline-derived CDR1 and CDR2 are SGHAT and FQNNGV. The V end was cut by 5 bases, the J end by 5 bases, with 12 bases between. CDR3 in amino acids: CASSRPGSYGYTF. The CDR3 DNA follows: TGTGCCAGCAGCCGTCCGGGCTCTTATGGCTACACCTTC. The entire variable domain, with the rest obtained from reference TRBV11-2 and TRBJ1-2, is as follows: EAGVAQSPRYKIIEKRQSVAFWCNPISGHATLYWYQQILGQGPKLLIQFQNNGVVDDSQLPKDRFSAERLKGVDSTLKIQPAKLEDSAVYLCASSRPGSYGYTFGSGTRLTVV.

This chain links TRBV2 with TRBJ1-5, with 7 bases matching TRBD1. CDR3 length: 15 amino acids. The trim removed 1 base at V and 6 bases at J, leaving 6 bases unmatched. Per germline, CDR1 SNHLY and CDR2 FYNNEI. The CDR3 spells CASSEEQGIPQPQHF. CDR3 in DNA: TGTGCCAGCAGTGAAGAACAGGGGATTCCTCAGCCCCAGCATTTT.

The CDR3 spells CASTLAGMNTEAFF. DNA for the CDR3: TGTGCCAGCACCCTCGCAGGGATGAACACTGAAGCTTTCTTT. V and J are TRBV7-8 and TRBJ1-1, with D perhaps TRBD1 (5 bases). In germline, CDR1 is SGHVS, CDR2 FQNEAQ. V dropped 7 bases and J dropped 0 bases, with 12 bases sitting between them. The CDR3 consists of 14 residues.

The rearrangement uses TRBV5-1 and TRBJ2-1; TRBD2 agrees at 8 bases. V lost 1 base, J lost 7 bases, and 10 bases stayed unmatched. The CDR3 has 16 amino acids. Germline CDR1 is SGHRS and CDR2 is YFSETQ. CDR3 in amino acids: CASSLSTGGLSNEQFF. DNA of the CDR3: TGCGCCAGCAGCTTGTCGACGGGAGGGCTCTCTAATGAGCAGTTCTTC.

V usage is TRBV27 and J usage is TRBJ2-7; 8 bases map to TRBD2. Germline V lookup: CDR1 MNHEY, CDR2 SMNVEV (reference sequence). The CDR3 contains 16 residues. The trim removed 4 bases at V and 3 bases at J, leaving 11 bases unmatched. CDR3 amino acids: CASSSPRTSGVYEQYF. CDR3 nucleotides: TGTGCCAGCAGTTCACCCCGCACTAGCGGAGTCTACGAGCAGTACTTC.

V and J are TRBV6-6 and TRBJ2-7; D unclear. V dropped 8 bases and J dropped 0 bases, with 8 bases sitting between them. Germline V lookup: CDR1 MNHNY, CDR2 SVGAGI (reference sequence). The CDR3 is 12 residues long. The CDR3 DNA reads as TGTGCCAGCTCTCCCACCTCCTACGAGCAGTACTTC. Its translation: CASSPTSYEQYF.

The rearrangement uses TRBV6-6 and TRBJ2-7; D not resolved. CDR3 length: 14 residues. Germline CDR1 is MNHNY and CDR2 is SVGAGI (reference sequence). With 6 bases removed from V and 2 bases from J, the gap between germline ends came to 14 bases. This CDR3 reads CASRVGRITYEQYF. CDR3 nucleotides: TGTGCCAGCAGGGTAGGCAGAATAACCTACGAGCAGTACTTC.

The chain links TRBV11-2 to TRBJ2-7, with D maybe TRBD1 (5 bases). The germline gives CDR1 SGHAT, CDR2 FQNNGV. The CDR3 spans 12 residues. V dropped 3 bases and J dropped 7 bases, with 10 bases sitting between them. CDR3 sequence reads: CASSFGAGEQYF. CDR3 coding DNA: TGTGCCAGCAGCTTTGGGGCCGGGGAGCAGTACTTC.

The CDR3 reads CASSIAGSPSTDTQYF. As DNA, the CDR3 is TGTGCCAGTAGTATAGCAGGGTCCCCTAGCACAGATACGCAGTATTTT. This chain connects TRBV19 to TRBJ2-3; D might be TRBD1 (5 bases). Trimming removed 1 base from V and 0 bases from J, with 11 bases in between. Germline V CDR1 and CDR2: LNHDA, SQIVND (reference sequence). CDR3 size: 16 residues.

The chain combines TRBV9 with TRBJ1-6; D remains unclear. V lost 4 bases to trimming and J lost 0 bases, with 8 bases between them. Germline assignment: CDR1 SGDLS and CDR2 YYNGEE. The length of the CDR3 is 15 residues. CDR3 DNA sequence: TGTGCCAGCAGCCAAACAAGCTCCTATAATTCACCCCTCCACTTT. This translates into CASSQTSSYNSPLHF.

CDR3 in amino acids: CAWSVGRTSGGEETQYF. The CDR3 bases are TGTGCCTGGAGTGTAGGCAGGACTAGCGGAGGAGAAGAGACCCAGTACTTC. The chain recombines TRBV30 with TRBJ2-5; 10 nucleotides line up with TRBD2. The CDR3 loop spans 17 amino acids. Trimming cost V 0 bases and J 3 bases; bases outside gene matches: 10. Germline V gene lookup returns CDR1 GTSNPN and CDR2 SVGIG (reference sequence).

This chain links TRBV11-2 with TRBJ2-1, with TRBD1 as a possible D gene (5 bases). The CDR3 runs to 16 residues. From germline, CDR1 is SGHAT and CDR2 FQNNGV. The V and J ends lost 4 bases and 2 bases respectively, with 15 bases between them. The CDR3 sequence is CASSYRQGATYNEQFF. The CDR3 coding sequence is TGTGCCAGCAGCTACCGTCAAGGGGCGACCTACAATGAGCAGTTCTTC.

A remark on this clone: Mismatch with germline at one junction end may stem from a read error. The chain uses TRBV7-9 and TRBJ1-4; D unresolved. This CDR3 is 15 amino acids long. Germline assignment: CDR1 SEHNR and CDR2 FQNEAQ (reference sequence). The CDR3: CASSRSRATNEKPFF. CDR3 bases: TGTGCCAGCAGCCGTAGTCGAGCAACTAATGAAAAACCGTTTTTT.

The chain joins TRBV29-1 to TRBJ1-2; no clear D. This CDR3 has 12 residues. Trimming cost V 7 bases and J 4 bases, with 13 bases left between them. Per the germline V gene, CDR1 is SQVTM and CDR2 is ANQGSEA. The CDR3 sequence: CSAEKTSYGYTF. The CDR3 region has the DNA TGCAGCGCTGAGAAGACTTCCTATGGCTACACCTTC.

On this clone: The sample holds other DNA sequences that translate to the same CDR3. Here the CDR3 reads CASSFNTDTQYF. The CDR3 DNA is TGTGCCAGCAGCTTTAACACAGATACGCAGTATTTT. The chain is built from TRBV7-2 and TRBJ2-3; D not resolved. The germline CDR1 and CDR2 sequences are SGHTA and FQGNSA. The CDR3 consists of 12 residues. V was clipped by 3 bases and J by 2 bases, with 3 bases between them.

The chain couples TRBV6-1 to TRBJ2-5, with TRBD1 identical over 8 bases. The DNA matches TRBJ2-7 better at its end, which makes the J call doubtful. Per the germline V gene, CDR1 is MNHNS and CDR2 is SASEGT. The length of the CDR3 is 14 residues. The CDR3 reads CASSYGTGNYEQYF. The DNA of the CDR3 is TGTGCCAGCAGCTACGGGACAGGCAACTACGAGCAGTACTTC.

V gene TRBV6-6 combines with J gene TRBJ2-7; D is tentatively TRBD1 or TRBD2 (5 bases each). The ends were cut back, 7 bases at V and 2 bases at J, with 18 bases in the middle. From germline, CDR1 is MNHNY and CDR2 SVGAGI (reference sequence). This CDR3 contains 15 residues. CDR3 sequence (DNA): TGTGCCAGCACCAAAGGGGACGGCAGTCCCTACGAGCAGTACTTC. Protein sequence: CASTKGDGSPYEQYF.

The rearrangement links TRBV5-4 to TRBJ1-6; the D gene is possibly TRBD1 (6 bases). The CDR3 spans 15 residues. V shed 2 bases and J shed 5 bases, with 11 bases lying between them. From germline, CDR1 is SGHNT and CDR2 YYREEE (reference sequence). The CDR3: CASSLKGVDNSPLHF. CDR3 sequence (DNA): TGTGCCAGCAGCTTAAAGGGGGTAGATAATTCACCCCTCCACTTT.

V is TRBV6-6 and J is TRBJ2-7, with TRBD1 matching 9 bases. The CDR3 consists of 13 residues. V was pared by 10 bases and J by 2 bases, with 6 bases of the junction left unmatched. CDR1 and CDR2 (germline): MNHNY, SVGAGI (reference sequence). The chain's CDR3 is CATFRDRAYEQYF. CDR3 bases: TGTGCCACCTTCCGGGACAGGGCCTACGAGCAGTACTTC.

The chain couples TRBV5-6 to TRBJ2-7, with D possibly called TRBD1 or TRBD2 (5 bases each). The CDR3 runs 15 residues. Germline V CDR1 and CDR2: SGHDT, YYEEEE. The V and J ends lost 3 bases and 2 bases respectively, with 15 bases between them. CDR3 sequence (DNA): TGTGCCAGCAGCTCTACCCGGGACGGGGCCTACGAGCAGTACTTC. As protein: CASSSTRDGAYEQYF.

The V call is TRBV7-2, the J call TRBJ1-6, with 7 bases aligning to TRBD1. CDR1 and CDR2 (germline): SGHTA, FQGNSA. V lost 0 bases to trimming and J lost 7 bases; unmatched junction nucleotides: 6. The length of the CDR3 is 16 residues. CDR3 region: CASSLATGQLNSPLHF. DNA for the CDR3: TGTGCCAGCAGCTTAGCGACGGGACAGCTCAATTCACCCCTCCACTTT.

In its sample, this clone was seen once. The chain is built from TRBV7-9 and TRBJ1-2, with D perhaps TRBD1 (6 bases). This CDR3 has 15 residues. Trimming removed 5 bases at V and 0 bases at J, with 13 bases between. The V gene's germline CDR1 is SEHNR and CDR2 FQNEAQ (reference sequence). In nucleotides, the CDR3 is TGTGCCAGCAGCCCACCGGACAGCGCTAACTATGGCTACACCTTC. This codes for CASSPPDSANYGYTF.

The chain carries TRBV6-4 and TRBJ1-6; TRBD1 agrees at 9 bases. The V segment lost 8 bases and the J segment 10 bases; nucleotides outside the gene matches: 9. There are 14 residues in the CDR3. Looked up from germline, CDR1 is MRHNA and CDR2 is SNTAGT. The CDR3 region has the DNA TGTGCCAGCGGGGACAGGGCCCTGGGGTCACCCCTCCACTTT. Its translation: CASGDRALGSPLHF.

V usage is TRBV5-4 and J usage is TRBJ2-5; 8 positions agree with TRBD2. The trim removed 4 bases at V and 4 bases at J, leaving 15 bases unmatched. The CDR3 covers 17 residues. Germline V gene sequence: CDR1 SGHNT, CDR2 YYREEE (reference sequence). CDR3: CASSKFREAGEGETQYF. In nucleotides, the CDR3 is TGTGCCAGCAGCAAATTCAGAGAAGCGGGAGAGGGAGAGACCCAGTACTTC.

The rearrangement joins TRBV5-6 to TRBJ1-1; 9 bases map to TRBD1. Germline CDR1 is SGHDT and CDR2 is YYEEEE. V trimming: 0 bases; J trimming: 8 bases; junction bases outside the gene matches: 2. The CDR3 contains 13 residues. The CDR3 coding sequence is TGTGCCAGCAGCTTGGGACAGGGGGTGGAAGCTTTCTTT. It yields the protein CASSLGQGVEAFF.

The CDR3 DNA follows: TGTGCCAGCAGCTTAGGGCAAGATAGCAATCAGCCCCAGCATTTT. Translation: CASSLGQDSNQPQHF. The chain recombines TRBV5-4 with TRBJ1-5; D gene unclear. Germline V gene lookup returns CDR1 SGHNT and CDR2 YYREEE (reference sequence). Trimming stripped 2 bases from V and 0 bases from J, with 9 bases between. The CDR3 runs to 15 residues. Filled out from reference TRBV5-4 and TRBJ1-5, the complete variable domain reads ETGVTQSPTHLIKTRGQQVTLRCSSQSGHNTVSWYQQALGQGPQFIFQYYREEENGRGNFPPRFSGLQFPNYSSELNVNALELDDSALYLCASSLGQDSNQPQHFGDGTRLSIL.